Detailed here is one TCR beta chain. The CDR3 is made up of 13 amino acids. CDR1 and CDR2 (germline): LNHDA, SQIVND (reference sequence). V trimming: 5 bases; J trimming: 6 bases; junction bases outside the gene matches: 3. TCRdb's table, derived via immunoSEQ multiplex PCR, lists solely in-frame clones and lacks some. The sample has tens of thousands of clones; roughly 81% are singletons. The data were taken from a study of OX40 agonist ivuxolimab in advanced cancers. Study-wide context: Head and neck, renal cell, melanoma or hepatocellular carcinoma were the cancers that dose-escalation patients had.

This material consisted of CD4+ or CD8+ T cells sorted from blood, taken in a trial of the OX40 agonist ivuxolimab. The sequence was collected from an adult with an advanced solid tumor such as melanoma, head and neck, liver or kidney cancer. The chain couples TRBV19 to TRBJ2-1, with 8 bases matching TRBD2. The CDR3 DNA is TGTGCCAGTAGTGTCACTAGCGGCAATGAGCAGTTCTTC. Protein: CASSVTSGNEQFF.